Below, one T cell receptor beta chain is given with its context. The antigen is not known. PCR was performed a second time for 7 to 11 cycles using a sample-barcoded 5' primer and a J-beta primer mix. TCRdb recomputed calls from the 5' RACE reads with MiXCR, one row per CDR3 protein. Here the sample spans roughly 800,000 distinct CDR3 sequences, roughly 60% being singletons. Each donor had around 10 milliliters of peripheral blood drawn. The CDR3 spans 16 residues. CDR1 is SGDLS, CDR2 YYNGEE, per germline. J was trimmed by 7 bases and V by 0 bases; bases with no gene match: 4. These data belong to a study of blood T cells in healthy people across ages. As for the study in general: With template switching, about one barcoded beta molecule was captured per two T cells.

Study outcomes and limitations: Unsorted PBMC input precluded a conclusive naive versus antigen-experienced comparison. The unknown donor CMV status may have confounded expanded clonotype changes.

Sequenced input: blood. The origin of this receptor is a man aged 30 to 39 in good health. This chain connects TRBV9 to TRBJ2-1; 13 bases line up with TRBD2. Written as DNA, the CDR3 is TGTGCCAGCAGCGTAGGCCCGGGACTAGCGGGGAATGAGCAGTTCTTC. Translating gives CASSVGPGLAGNEQFF.